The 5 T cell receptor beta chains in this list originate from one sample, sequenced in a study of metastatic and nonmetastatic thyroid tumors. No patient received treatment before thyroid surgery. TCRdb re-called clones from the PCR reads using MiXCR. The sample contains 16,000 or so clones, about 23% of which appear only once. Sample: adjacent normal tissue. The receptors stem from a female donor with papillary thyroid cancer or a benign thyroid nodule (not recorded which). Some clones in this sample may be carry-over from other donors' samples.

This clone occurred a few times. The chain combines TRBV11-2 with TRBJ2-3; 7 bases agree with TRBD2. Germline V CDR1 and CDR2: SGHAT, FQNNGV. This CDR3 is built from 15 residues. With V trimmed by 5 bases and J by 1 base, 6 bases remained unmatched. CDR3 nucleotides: TGTGCCAGCAGCCCCCAAGCGGGACGCACAGATACGCAGTATTTT. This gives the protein CASSPQAGRTDTQYF. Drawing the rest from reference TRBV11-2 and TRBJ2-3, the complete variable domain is EAGVAQSPRYKIIEKRQSVAFWCNPISGHATLYWYQQILGQGPKLLIQFQNNGVVDDSQLPKDRFSAERLKGVDSTLKIQPAKLEDSAVYLCASSPQAGRTDTQYFGPGTRLTVL.

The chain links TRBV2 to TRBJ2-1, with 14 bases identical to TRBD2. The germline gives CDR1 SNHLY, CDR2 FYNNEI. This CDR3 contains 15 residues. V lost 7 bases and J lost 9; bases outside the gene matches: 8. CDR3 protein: CASTQGTSGRGEQFF. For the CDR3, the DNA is TGTGCCAGCACCCAGGGGACTAGCGGGAGAGGTGAGCAGTTCTTC.

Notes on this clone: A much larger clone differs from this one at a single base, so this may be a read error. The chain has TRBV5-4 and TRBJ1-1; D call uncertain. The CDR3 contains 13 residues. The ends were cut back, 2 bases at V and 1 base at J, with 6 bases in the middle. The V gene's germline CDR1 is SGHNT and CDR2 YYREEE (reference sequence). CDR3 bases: TGTGCCAGCAGCTTATTGGGGAACACTGAAGCTTTCTTT. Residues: CASSLLGNTEAFF.

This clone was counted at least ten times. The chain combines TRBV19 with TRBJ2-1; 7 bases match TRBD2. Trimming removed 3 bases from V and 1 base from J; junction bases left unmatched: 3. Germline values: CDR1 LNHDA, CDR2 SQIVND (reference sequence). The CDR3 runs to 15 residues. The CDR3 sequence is CASSIYGRSYNEQFF. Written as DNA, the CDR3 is TGTGCCAGTAGTATCTACGGGAGGTCCTACAATGAGCAGTTCTTC. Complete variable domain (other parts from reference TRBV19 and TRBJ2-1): DGGITQSPKYLFRKEGQNVTLSCEQNLNHDAMYWYRQDPGQGLRLIYYSQIVNDFQKGDIAEGYSVSREKKESFPLTVTSAQKNPTAFYLCASSIYGRSYNEQFFGPGTRLTVL.

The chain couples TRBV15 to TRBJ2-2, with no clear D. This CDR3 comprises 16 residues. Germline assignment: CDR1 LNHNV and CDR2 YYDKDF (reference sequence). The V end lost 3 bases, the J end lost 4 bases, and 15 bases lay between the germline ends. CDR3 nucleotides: TGTGCCACCAGCAGGGGCAGGTCAGCGAGCACCGGGGAGCTGTTTTTT. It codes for CATSRGRSASTGELFF.